These 30 T cell receptor beta chains came from one sample sequenced in a study of cytomegalovirus exposure and HLA in healthy donors. Primers: 60 Vbeta forward and 13 Jbeta reverse. Produced via immunoSEQ multiplex PCR; TCRdb's table is partial and in-frame only. Seen here are 95,000 to 130,000 clones, roughly 9% observed once, and the top ten hold less than 4%. Sequencing was performed on PBMCs. The receptor set was obtained from a young man in good health and CMV-seronegative.

This clone has only a few counts. This chain joins TRBV2 and TRBJ2-1, with 7 bases lining up with TRBD2. Germline loops: CDR1 SNHLY, CDR2 FYNNEI. J lost 8 bases, V lost 4 bases, and 11 bases had no gene match. This CDR3 has 15 residues. DNA of the CDR3: TGTGCCAGCAGTGTAGAAGCGGGGTCTGGCGATGAGCAGTTCTTC. It translates to CASSVEAGSGDEQFF.

This chain uses TRBV19 with TRBJ2-2; 9 positions match TRBD1. The V gene end was trimmed by 3 bases and the J gene end by 3 bases; junction bases not matched to a gene: 2. The CDR3 sequence is 15 residues long. CDR1 is LNHDA and CDR2 is SQIVND in the germline V gene (reference sequence). CDR3 sequence: CASSMGTGHTGELFF. The CDR3 DNA reads TGTGCCAGTAGTATGGGGACAGGGCACACCGGGGAGCTGTTTTTT.

This clone was detected only a few times. The chain couples TRBV11-3 to TRBJ2-5, with TRBD2 matching 11 bases. CDR1 and CDR2 (germline): SGHNT, YENEEA. This CDR3 is built from 16 residues. Trimming at V came to 1 base and at J to 5 bases, leaving 6 bases not matched to a gene. Here the CDR3 reads CASSLGSGRAHETQYF. DNA for the CDR3: TGTGCCAGCAGCTTAGGTAGCGGGAGGGCCCATGAGACCCAGTACTTC.

The V and J genes are TRBV5-6 and TRBJ2-5, with 8 bases lining up with TRBD1. The DNA end is a closer match to TRBJ2-7, so the J assignment may be wrong. The CDR3 covers 15 residues. CDR1 and CDR2 (germline): SGHDT, YYEEEE. The CDR3 here is CASSPRGLKNYEQYF. DNA for the CDR3: TGTGCCAGCAGCCCCAGGGGGCTTAAGAACTACGAGCAGTACTTC.

This clone was seen a handful of times. The chain employs TRBV18 and TRBJ1-1; D uncertain. Looked up from germline, CDR1 is KGHSH and CDR2 is LQKENI. The CDR3 runs to 11 residues. With 2 bases removed from V and 7 bases from J, the gap between germline ends came to 5 bases. Written as DNA, the CDR3 is TGTGCCAGCTCACCATCGGTTGAAGCTTTCTTT. Amino acid sequence: CASSPSVEAFF.

This clone occurred a few times. The chain links TRBV30 to TRBJ2-5; 9 bases are a match to TRBD1. Germline V gene lookup returns CDR1 GTSNPN and CDR2 SVGIG (reference sequence). The CDR3 sequence is 12 residues long. The DNA for the CDR3 is TGTGCACAAGACAGGGGGGAAGAGACCCAGTACTTC. Translation gives CAQDRGEETQYF.

The rearrangement uses TRBV18 and TRBJ1-1; 9 bases map to TRBD1. The CDR3 runs to 19 residues. Germline trimming cut 3 bases from V and 3 bases from J; bases unmatched to any gene: 17. Germline-derived CDR1 and CDR2 are KGHSH and LQKENI. This CDR3 is CASSPTLVNVDRGDTEAFF. CDR3 DNA: TGTGCCAGCTCACCCACCCTAGTAAACGTCGACAGGGGGGACACTGAAGCTTTCTTT.

The gene calls are TRBV27 and TRBJ1-3, with 8 positions matching TRBD1. The CDR3 loop spans 15 amino acids. The V gene end was trimmed by 4 bases and the J gene end by 0 bases; junction bases not matched to a gene: 2. Germline V gene data show CDR1 as MNHEY and CDR2 as SMNVEV (reference sequence). Here the CDR3 DNA reads TGTGCCAGCAGTTGGACAGGGACCTCTGGAAACACCATATATTTT. It codes for CASSWTGTSGNTIYF.

This clone was found a few times. The chain recombines TRBV9 with TRBJ1-4; tentative D call: TRBD1 (5 bases). CDR3 size: 15 residues. In germline, CDR1 is SGDLS, CDR2 YYNGEE. V was shortened by 3 bases and J by 6 bases, with 15 bases between the two germline ends. CDR3 in amino acids: CASSAVQDGDEKLFF. The CDR3 DNA reads as TGTGCCAGCAGCGCCGTACAGGATGGGGATGAAAAACTGTTTTTT.

A few counts support this clone. The V call is TRBV6-5, the J call TRBJ2-2; D might be TRBD1 (5 bases). V gave up 0 bases and J gave up 4 bases, with 12 bases separating them. Looked up from germline, CDR1 is MNHEY and CDR2 is SVGAGI. This CDR3 is 16 amino acids long. CDR3 bases: TGTGCCAGCAGTTACTCAAGGGGTTCGACCACCGGGGAGCTGTTTTTT. Translated, it gives CASSYSRGSTTGELFF.

J is TRBJ1-4 and V is TRBV28, with 8 positions matching TRBD1. CDR1 and CDR2 (germline): MDHEN, SYDVKM. J gave up 7 bases and V 6 bases, and 13 bases lay outside the gene matches. CDR3 length: 16 amino acids. CDR3 DNA: TGTGCCAGCAGGGTCCCGGGACAGGTTCAGGGTGAAAAACTGTTTTTT. It translates to CASRVPGQVQGEKLFF. The full variable domain, rest sourced from reference TRBV28 and TRBJ1-4, is DVKVTQSSRYLVKRTGEKVFLECVQDMDHENMFWYRQDPGLGLRLIYFSYDVKMKEKGDIPEGYSVSREKKERFSLILESASTNQTSMYLCASRVPGQVQGEKLFFGSGTQLSVL.

This clone was seen only a few times. This sequence joins TRBV7-2 and TRBJ2-7; the match to TRBD2 covers 10 bases. Germline loops: CDR1 SGHTA, CDR2 FQGNSA. There are 17 residues in the CDR3. V lost 5 bases to trimming and J lost 7 bases; unmatched junction nucleotides: 17. The CDR3 loop is CASSLGLAVPVVWEQYF. The DNA of the CDR3 is TGTGCCAGCAGCCTCGGACTAGCGGTACCCGTAGTTTGGGAGCAGTACTTC.

The V and J genes are TRBV5-4 and TRBJ2-2; perhaps TRBD2 as D (5 bases). The ends were cut back, 0 bases at V and 3 bases at J, with 9 bases in the middle. The CDR3 is 15 amino acids. Germline V lookup: CDR1 SGHNT, CDR2 YYREEE (reference sequence). The CDR3 DNA reads as TGTGCCAGCAGCTTGGCCGTCGGGGACACCGGGGAGCTGTTTTTT. Translated: CASSLAVGDTGELFF.

The chain carries TRBV19 and TRBJ2-7; TRBD2 aligns across 14 bases. From germline, CDR1 is LNHDA and CDR2 SQIVND (reference sequence). The CDR3 is 16 residues long. After removal of 5 bases from V and 7 bases from J, the junction contained 10 bases not matched to a gene. As DNA, the CDR3 is TGTGCCAGTAGTCCCTTGACTAGCGGGGGGGGGCTGGAGCAGTACTTC. It translates to CASSPLTSGGGLEQYF.

The chain couples TRBV9 to TRBJ1-2, with D possibly matching TRBD1 (5 bases). V was trimmed by 6 bases and J by 2 bases, leaving 17 bases between them. The CDR3 consists of 15 residues. Germline CDR1 reads SGDLS; CDR2 reads YYNGEE. The CDR3 nucleotides read TGTGCCAGCAACGAGGAGGGGAAGGGGAACTATGGCTACACCTTC. This gives the protein CASNEEGKGNYGYTF.

The chain uses TRBV6-1 and TRBJ1-1; tentative D call: TRBD1 (5 bases). Trimming took off 4 bases at V and 12 bases at J, with 18 bases between the two ends. The CDR3 runs to 13 residues. Germline CDR1 reads MNHNS; CDR2 reads SASEGT. CDR3 DNA sequence: TGTGCCAGCAGTGTTCCAGGGAGCGGGAAGTCTTTCTTT. Amino acids: CASSVPGSGKSFF.

This clone appeared a few times. This chain connects TRBV9 to TRBJ1-4, with 7 bases that match TRBD1. J lost 6 bases, V lost 4 bases, and 3 bases had no gene match. CDR1 is SGDLS, CDR2 YYNGEE, per germline. CDR3 length equals 13 residues. In DNA form, the CDR3 reads TGTGCCAGCAGCCGAGGGGGCTATGAAAAACTGTTTTTT. As protein: CASSRGGYEKLFF.

The CDR3 loop is CSVVVGLVNTEAFF. CDR3 DNA sequence: TGCAGCGTTGTAGTTGGTTTAGTAAACACTGAAGCTTTCTTT. The chain is built from TRBV29-1 and TRBJ1-1; D call uncertain. This CDR3 is built from 14 residues. The germline V and J ends were trimmed by 4 bases and 2 bases, with 14 bases remaining between them. Germline CDR1 reads SQVTM; CDR2 reads ANQGSEA.

J is TRBJ2-7 and V is TRBV7-8; D possibly corresponds to TRBD1 (6 bases). The CDR3 runs 16 residues. Trimming shortened V by 5 bases and J by 0 bases, and 17 bases separated the two germline ends. Germline CDR1 is SGHVS and CDR2 is FQNEAQ. CDR3 sequence (DNA): TGTGCCAGCAGCCCTGTGGGGGCTTTCGGCTCCTACGAGCAGTACTTC. It yields the protein CASSPVGAFGSYEQYF.

The gene calls are TRBV29-1 and TRBJ2-7; 9 positions match TRBD1. The CDR3 spans 13 residues. CDR1 and CDR2 (germline): SQVTM, ANQGSEA. The junction had 10 bases not matched to a gene; V was cut back by 6 bases and J by 7 bases. DNA of the CDR3: TGCAGCGTCCCGGGACAGGGAGGGCGGGAGCAGTACTTC. Translating gives CSVPGQGGREQYF.

This clone has just a few counts. This chain uses TRBV11-3 with TRBJ2-2, with 7 bases identical to TRBD2. The CDR3 extends over 16 amino acids. Germline V lookup: CDR1 SGHNT, CDR2 YENEEA. The trim removed 2 bases at V and 5 bases at J, leaving 8 bases unmatched. CDR3 region: CASSLRGRGGTGELFF. The CDR3 DNA reads as TGTGCCAGCAGCTTACGAGGAAGGGGAGGGACCGGGGAGCTGTTTTTT.

This clone was detected a few times. The chain combines TRBV4-2 with TRBJ2-7, with 10 bases matching TRBD1. Trimming took 1 base from V and 4 from J; bases not matched to a gene: 1. Germline V gene data show CDR1 as LGHNA and CDR2 as YNFKEQ. This CDR3 region has 14 residues. The CDR3 DNA reads TGTGCCAGCAGCCAAGGGGGACAGGGGTACGAGCAGTACTTC. This encodes CASSQGGQGYEQYF.

The V and J genes are TRBV7-2 and TRBJ2-3; 11 nucleotides line up with TRBD2. J lost 4 bases, V lost 2 bases, and 8 bases had no gene match. Germline V CDR1 and CDR2: SGHTA, FQGNSA. The CDR3 is 17 residues long. CDR3 in amino acids: CASSLRLAGGGADTQYF. The DNA for the CDR3 is TGTGCCAGCAGCTTAAGGCTAGCGGGGGGAGGGGCAGATACGCAGTATTTT.

The genes are TRBV5-4 and TRBJ1-1; 12 nucleotides align to TRBD1. CDR1 is SGHNT, CDR2 YYREEE, per germline (reference sequence). V trimming: 3 bases; J trimming: 5 bases; junction bases outside the gene matches: 2. This CDR3 is 14 amino acids long. The chain's CDR3 is CASSSGQGATEAFF. The CDR3 coding sequence is TGTGCCAGCAGCTCGGGACAGGGGGCGACTGAAGCTTTCTTT.

The chain is built from TRBV5-1 and TRBJ2-5, with 10 bases aligning to TRBD2. Germline CDR1 reads SGHRS; CDR2 reads YFSETQ. V was clipped by 4 bases and J by 4 bases; unmatched bases: 7. The CDR3 is 15 residues long. The CDR3 here is CASSHSASGGETQYF. The CDR3 nucleotides are TGCGCCAGCAGCCACTCGGCTAGCGGGGGAGAGACCCAGTACTTC. The full variable domain, rest sourced from reference TRBV5-1 and TRBJ2-5, is KAGVTQTPRYLIKTRGQQVTLSCSPISGHRSVSWYQQTPGQGLQFLFEYFSETQRNKGNFPGRFSGRQFSNSRSEMNVSTLELGDSALYLCASSHSASGGETQYFGPGTRLLVL.

J is TRBJ1-4 and V is TRBV4-1, with 10 positions matching TRBD1. Losses at the gene ends were 0 bases for V and 3 bases for J; bases not matched to a gene: 10. Germline V CDR1 and CDR2: MGHRA, YSYEKL. CDR3 length equals 19 residues. The CDR3 DNA follows: TGCGCCAGCAGCCAAGACCGGGACAGGGGAATTAAGGCTAATGAAAAACTGTTTTTT. Translating gives CASSQDRDRGIKANEKLFF.

This clone showed up just a few times. The chain uses TRBV7-9 and TRBJ2-1, with TRBD2 matching over 12 bases. The CDR3 sequence is 15 residues long. CDR1 is SEHNR and CDR2 is FQNEAQ in the germline V gene (reference sequence). Trimming at V came to 2 bases and at J to 6 bases, leaving 2 bases not matched to a gene. The chain's CDR3 is CASSLRLAGVNEQFF. The CDR3 DNA is TGTGCCAGCAGCTTAAGACTAGCGGGAGTCAATGAGCAGTTCTTC.

In this sample, this clone turned up a few times. The V and J genes are TRBV19 and TRBJ2-7; 8 bases map to TRBD1. With V trimmed by 5 bases and J by 0 bases, 6 bases remained unmatched. The CDR3 contains 15 residues. Germline lookup yields CDR1 LNHDA and CDR2 SQIVND (reference sequence). The CDR3 loop reads CASSGRTGSSYEQYF. The CDR3 region has the DNA TGTGCCAGTAGTGGTAGGACAGGGAGCTCCTACGAGCAGTACTTC.

The chain is built from TRBV2 and TRBJ2-6; D is uncertain. The CDR3 totals 11 residues. The V and J ends lost 4 bases and 15 bases respectively, with 10 bases between them. In germline, CDR1 is SNHLY, CDR2 FYNNEI. The CDR3 sequence: CASSVGRALTF. As DNA, the CDR3 is TGTGCCAGCAGTGTTGGTCGCGCCCTGACTTTC.

In this sample, this clone turned up a few times. The V gene is TRBV4-1, the J gene TRBJ2-1, with 8 bases aligning to TRBD2. This CDR3 spans 17 amino acids. Germline V gives CDR1 MGHRA, CDR2 YSYEKL. V trimming: 1 base; J trimming: 2 bases; junction bases outside the gene matches: 7. This CDR3 is CASSQAAREGAYNEQFF. In DNA, the CDR3 is TGCGCCAGCAGCCAAGCGGCCCGGGAGGGGGCCTACAATGAGCAGTTCTTC.